The subject of this entry is one T cell receptor beta chain. Clones were sequenced by immunoSEQ multiplex PCR, and TCRdb holds only the in-frame ones, with some missing. The table has hundreds of thousands of clones, 80% to 95% seen once. The sample belongs to a study of control samples from healthy donors and cancer patients. V shed 8 bases, J shed 9 bases, and the junction held 12 bases outside the gene matches. CDR1 is SGHRS and CDR2 is YFSETQ in the germline V gene. The CDR3 is made up of 14 amino acids. The origin of this receptor is a man in his forties with head and neck cancer. The V gene is TRBV5-1, the J gene TRBJ2-1; 9 bases are shared with TRBD2. The sequencing input was PBMCs. The CDR3 nucleotides are TGCGCCAGTCGTATAGCGGGAGTAGATGGTGAGCAGTTCTTC. Translation: CASRIAGVDGEQFF.